This T cell receptor (beta chain) was recorded in a study of blood T cell repertoires in COVID-19. On the study more broadly: The analysed material was cDNA or gDNA that came from T cells, B-cell-depleted T cells, or PBMCs.

Authors' analysis steps: Estimates of nucleated cell counts were drawn from the amplification of reference gene primers. Profiled with immunoSEQ multiplex PCR; TCRdb holds only in-frame clones, not every one. V, J and clone size are those of that table, while D and trimming were read from the DNA. The table includes 240,000 or so clones, about 81% detected once. With 5 bases clipped from V and 9 bases from J, the junction kept 9 bases outside the gene matches. Per germline, CDR1 MNHEY and CDR2 SVGEGT. CDR3 length: 15 amino acids. This receptor was identified in a woman aged 55-75 years with active or convalescent COVID-19. V is TRBV6-2 or TRBV6-3 and J is TRBJ2-1; 11 bases are a match to TRBD1. Input material: peripheral blood. DNA of the CDR3: TGTGCCAGCAGTGACCCGGGACAGGGGGAGCTTGAGCAGTTCTTC. Protein: CASSDPGQGELEQFF.